These 22 T cell receptor beta chains were all obtained from the same sample, sequenced in a study of shared clonotypes between healthy human individuals. TCRdb's table, derived via immunoSEQ multiplex PCR, lists solely in-frame clones and lacks some. Seen here are roughly 1 million clones, more than 65% observed once, and the top ten hold around 1.5%. The sequenced sample was memory CD4+ T cells sorted from blood. The subset here: CD45RA-negative fraction. These receptors originate from a man between 18 and 35 years old in good health.

The V gene is TRBV29-1, the J gene TRBJ2-5; no reliable D call. The DNA end lines up better with TRBJ2-7; the J call may be wrong. The CDR3 is made up of 14 amino acids. Germline assignment: CDR1 SQVTM and CDR2 ANQGSEA. CDR3 in amino acids: CSVGPTVGSYEQYF. CDR3 DNA: TGCAGCGTTGGTCCGACGGTGGGTTCCTACGAGCAGTACTTC.

V gene TRBV5-1 combines with J gene TRBJ2-7, with TRBD1 matching 8 bases. Trimming at V came to 0 bases and at J to 3 bases, leaving 2 bases not matched to a gene. The CDR3 runs to 14 residues. Germline V gene lookup returns CDR1 SGHRS and CDR2 YFSETQ. This CDR3 is CASSLATGVYEQYF. CDR3 bases: TGCGCCAGCAGCTTGGCGACAGGGGTCTACGAGCAGTACTTC.

The J gene is TRBJ2-3, the V gene TRBV11-1; TRBD1 matches 8 bases. V lost 5 bases and J lost 6; bases outside the gene matches: 7. Germline CDR1 is SGHAT and CDR2 is FQDESV (reference sequence). The CDR3 runs to 14 residues. The DNA for the CDR3 is TGTGCCAGCAGCAAGAGGACAGGGATGGATACGCAGTATTTT. Translating it yields CASSKRTGMDTQYF.

The genes are TRBV11-2 and TRBJ2-7; a possible D gene is TRBD2 (5 bases). Germline lookup yields CDR1 SGHAT and CDR2 FQNNGV. V was shortened by 5 bases and J by 7 bases, with 9 bases between the two germline ends. There are 11 residues in the CDR3. For the CDR3, the DNA is TGTGCCAGCAGCGTACTAGGGGAGCAGTACTTC. This translates into CASSVLGEQYF. Full variable domain (rest looked up from reference TRBV11-2 and TRBJ2-7): EAGVAQSPRYKIIEKRQSVAFWCNPISGHATLYWYQQILGQGPKLLIQFQNNGVVDDSQLPKDRFSAERLKGVDSTLKIQPAKLEDSAVYLCASSVLGEQYFGPGTRLTVT.

This rearrangement joins TRBV6-6 to TRBJ2-7; TRBD1 might be the D (6 bases). Per germline, CDR1 MNHNY and CDR2 SVGAGI (reference sequence). This CDR3 contains 14 residues. V was shortened by 0 bases and J by 4 bases, with 10 bases between the two germline ends. In nucleotides, the CDR3 is TGTGCCAGCAGTTACTCGAGAGGGGGTTACGAGCAGTACTTC. Amino acid sequence: CASSYSRGGYEQYF.

The chain employs TRBV11-2 and TRBJ2-4; D perhaps matches TRBD2 (6 bases). The V end was cut by 4 bases, the J end by 6 bases, with 16 bases between. This CDR3 has 15 residues. CDR1 SGHAT and CDR2 FQNNGV come from the germline V gene. As DNA, the CDR3 is TGTGCCAGCAGCTCACGGGGCGGGACGGGAAACATTCAGTACTTC. Translating it yields CASSSRGGTGNIQYF.

The chain recombines TRBV5-1 with TRBJ2-7; possibly TRBD1 or TRBD2 for D (5 bases each). The CDR3 length is 16 residues. Germline loops: CDR1 SGHRS, CDR2 YFSETQ. Trimming left V 0 bases short and J 3 bases short, with 16 bases between. CDR3 in amino acids: CASSLDGGFRLYEQYF. As DNA, the CDR3 is TGCGCCAGCAGCTTGGATGGGGGTTTTAGGCTCTACGAGCAGTACTTC.

This clone occurred once. CDR3 loop: CASRGGRDRDRFGELFF. The DNA for the CDR3 is TGCGCCAGCAGGGGGGGCCGGGACAGGGACCGCTTCGGGGAGCTGTTTTTT. This chain connects TRBV4-1 to TRBJ2-2; TRBD1 aligns across 9 bases. CDR3 length equals 17 residues. CDR1 and CDR2 (germline): MGHRA, YSYEKL. Trimming cost V 6 bases and J 7 bases; bases outside gene matches: 15.

The chain employs TRBV5-1 and TRBJ2-1, with 13 nucleotides matching TRBD2. The trim removed 3 bases at V and 2 bases at J, leaving 8 bases unmatched. Germline V gene data show CDR1 as SGHRS and CDR2 as YFSETQ. The CDR3 runs to 18 residues. CDR3 DNA sequence: TGCGCCAGCAGCTCCCGGACTAGCGGGAGCGGGGCCTACAATGAGCAGTTCTTC. Encoded protein: CASSSRTSGSGAYNEQFF.

The chain employs TRBV7-4 and TRBJ1-6; D unclear. This CDR3 contains 14 residues. V was clipped by 3 bases and J by 7 bases, with 10 bases between them. Germline CDR1 and CDR2: SGHVT and SQSDAQ. CDR3 nucleotide sequence: TGTGCCAGCAGCTTCCTCTATTGGAATTCACCCCTCCACTTT. It codes for CASSFLYWNSPLHF.

The chain combines TRBV10-1 with TRBJ1-1; D uncertain. The CDR3 length is 14 residues. V was trimmed by 3 bases and J by 3 bases, leaving 11 bases between them. Germline assignment: CDR1 WNHNN and CDR2 SYGVQD (reference sequence). CDR3 region: CASSETPRDTEAFF. CDR3 coding DNA: TGCGCCAGCAGTGAAACCCCTAGGGACACTGAAGCTTTCTTT.

This clone was counted at least ten times. J is TRBJ1-4 and V is TRBV2, with 7 bases aligning to TRBD1. Per germline, CDR1 SNHLY and CDR2 FYNNEI. The V and J ends lost 11 bases and 7 bases, in that order; junction bases with no gene match: 22. This CDR3 region has 17 residues. CDR3 sequence (DNA): TGTGCCGGAAGGACAGGACTTGCTCAGAATCGAGCTGAAAAACTGTTTTTT. It yields the protein CAGRTGLAQNRAEKLFF.

This chain joins TRBV27 and TRBJ1-1; tentatively, D is TRBD1 (5 bases). Trimming removed 7 bases from V and 1 base from J, with 16 bases in between. The length of the CDR3 is 15 residues. Germline V gene lookup returns CDR1 MNHEY and CDR2 SMNVEV (reference sequence). CDR3 nucleotide sequence: TGTGCCAGCATGGCCCGGGGACGATGGAACACTGAAGCTTTCTTT. Translated, it gives CASMARGRWNTEAFF.

This clone occurred a few times. This sequence joins TRBV5-1 and TRBJ1-6, with unresolved D. Between the trimmed V and J ends, which lost 0 bases and 6 bases, there was a span of 10 bases. Per the germline V gene, CDR1 is SGHRS and CDR2 is YFSETQ. CDR3 size: 15 residues. Here the CDR3 reads CASSLESGGNSPLHF. CDR3 bases: TGCGCCAGCAGCTTGGAGAGTGGTGGTAATTCACCCCTCCACTTT.

The V gene is TRBV14, the J gene TRBJ1-6; D remains unclear. V lost 2 bases and J 0 bases, leaving 8 bases between the germline ends. This CDR3 has 16 residues. CDR1 and CDR2 from the germline V gene are SGHDN and FVKESK. DNA of the CDR3: TGTGCCAGCAGCCAAATGTGGAGCTCCTATAATTCACCCCTCCACTTT. It is translated as CASSQMWSSYNSPLHF.

This chain joins TRBV7-2 and TRBJ1-2; D gene ambiguous. Germline CDR1 SGHTA, CDR2 FQGNSA. CDR3 size: 14 residues. V dropped 5 bases and J dropped 2 bases, with 12 bases sitting between them. The CDR3 loop reads CASSTPDWNYGYTF. The CDR3 DNA is TGTGCCAGCAGCACTCCGGACTGGAACTATGGCTACACCTTC.

The chain combines TRBV28 with TRBJ2-2, with D uncertain. Trimming removed 7 bases at V and 6 bases at J, with 9 bases between. CDR3 length equals 12 residues. The V gene's germline CDR1 is MDHEN and CDR2 SYDVKM. The CDR3 here is CASTPRPGELFF. The CDR3 DNA reads TGTGCCAGCACTCCCCGGCCCGGGGAGCTGTTTTTT.

The genes are TRBV5-1 and TRBJ2-1, with D perhaps matching TRBD2 (6 bases). Germline V gives CDR1 SGHRS, CDR2 YFSETQ. The CDR3 consists of 16 residues. Trimming took off 0 bases at V and 7 bases at J, with 17 bases between the two ends. The DNA of the CDR3 is TGCGCCAGCAGCTTGGCTCCACGGGGGTCTGGGAATGAGCAGTTCTTC. Its protein product is CASSLAPRGSGNEQFF.

This rearrangement joins TRBV5-6 to TRBJ1-5, with D unclear. Germline V gives CDR1 SGHDT, CDR2 YYEEEE. The CDR3 runs to 13 residues. Trimming left V 0 bases short and J 1 base short, with 2 bases between. The CDR3: CASSLVSNQPQHF. The CDR3 nucleotides read TGTGCCAGCAGCTTGGTAAGCAATCAGCCCCAGCATTTT.

In the case of this clone: The junction differs from germline at one of its ends, possibly a read error. The rearrangement uses TRBV7-7 and TRBJ2-7; weak D call: TRBD1 (5 bases). Germline CDR1 is SSHAT and CDR2 is FNYEAQ (reference sequence). The CDR3 length is 13 residues. The CDR3 is CASSLNQGYEQYF. CDR3 coding DNA: TGTGCTAGCAGCCTGAACCAGGGTTACGAGCAGTACTTC.

The chain couples TRBV29-1 to TRBJ2-5; either TRBD1 or TRBD2 may supply D (6 bases each). The CDR3 consists of 13 residues. The ends were cut back, 6 bases at V and 4 bases at J, with 15 bases in the middle. The germline V gene encodes CDR1 SQVTM and CDR2 ANQGSEA. CDR3 protein: CSVREGGRETQYF. The CDR3 nucleotides read TGCAGCGTACGTGAGGGGGGCCGAGAGACCCAGTACTTC.

This clone was counted once. The rearrangement uses TRBV2 and TRBJ2-3; a possible D gene is TRBD2 (6 bases). This CDR3 has 11 residues. Germline CDR1 reads SNHLY; CDR2 reads FYNNEI. V gave up 6 bases and J gave up 7 bases, with 8 bases separating them. CDR3 nucleotides: TGTGCCAGCAGGCGGGACTATACGCAGTATTTT. Its protein is CASRRDYTQYF.